This T cell receptor beta chain was observed in a study of T cells in localized non-small cell lung cancer. The CDR3 totals 16 residues. The V and J ends lost 2 bases and 7 bases respectively, with 18 bases between them. Germline V CDR1 and CDR2: SNHLY, FYNNEI. Overall study findings and caveats: Appearing in adjacent lung were a median around 60 of the top 100 tumor clones. Because sequencing included only one region (of the tumor), heterogeneity remains possible. Among blood samples, higher T cell density accompanied longer overall survival.

TCRdb keeps only in-frame clones here, not all; method: immunoSEQ multiplex PCR. The sample records about 77,000 clones, 88% being singletons. In the case of this clone: Its antigen is still unknown.

The receptor was derived from a woman aged 40-70 years with stage I squamous cell lung carcinoma. Sequences were derived from peripheral blood, sampled before any cancer treatment. The chain uses TRBV2 and TRBJ1-5, with D uncertain. CDR3 sequence: CASSETRTPAAQPQHF. The CDR3 region has the DNA TGTGCCAGCAGTGAAACAAGGACCCCCGCGGCGCAGCCCCAGCATTTT.